This T cell receptor beta chain is from a study of shared clonotypes between healthy human individuals. Study-level information: Each donor had three CD4 naive, three CD4 memory, two CD8 naive and one CD8 memory plate.

The CDR3 consists of 12 residues. In germline, CDR1 is GTSNPN, CDR2 SVGIG (reference sequence). V lost 5 bases to trimming and J lost 3 bases, with 8 bases between them. The naive CD8 fraction comprised CD45RO-negative cells positively selected for CCR7 and excluded terminally differentiated effector memory CD45RA+ cells. The authors loaded around 190 ng DNA, about 30,000 T cell genomes, into sorted-subset replicate PCRs. Sequenced by immunoSEQ multiplex PCR; TCRdb stores in-frame clones only, minus some. The data hold under 2,000,000 clones, with about 95% observed a single time. The source of this sequence is a man between 18 and 35 years old in good health. Sequencing was performed on naive CD8+ T cells sorted from blood. This sequence joins TRBV30 and TRBJ2-1; D is uncertain. The CDR3, as DNA: TGTGCCTGGGTTAGGGACTACAATGAGCAGTTCTTC. Amino acids: CAWVRDYNEQFF.